The 30 T cell receptor beta chains below come from one sample, sequenced in a study of technical replicates of blood from several donors. This table comes from immunoSEQ multiplex PCR, and its TCRdb copy is limited to in-frame clones, with some not included. Counted here are about 49,000 clones, 80% to 95% occurring once; the ten biggest clones make up about 3.6%. Sequencing was performed on PBMCs. Source of these receptors: a human donor in good health. Some clones in this sample may be carry-over from other donors' samples.

The rearrangement uses TRBV7-9 and TRBJ2-5; TRBD1 matches at 10 bases. Germline CDR1 and CDR2: SEHNR and FQNEAQ (reference sequence). The CDR3 contains 13 residues. With V trimmed by 8 bases and J by 5 bases, 5 bases remained unmatched. The CDR3 sequence: CASGTGVGETQYF. The DNA of the CDR3 is TGTGCCAGCGGGACAGGGGTGGGGGAGACCCAGTACTTC.

The CDR3 loop is CASSQGGSYQETQYF. In nucleotides, the CDR3 is TGCGCCAGCAGCCAGGGGGGATCATATCAAGAGACCCAGTACTTC. This chain uses TRBV4-1 with TRBJ2-5; TRBD2 might be the D (6 bases). The CDR3 consists of 15 residues. Trimming left V 3 bases short and J 2 bases short, with 13 bases between. Germline assignment: CDR1 MGHRA and CDR2 YSYEKL.

The chain couples TRBV18 to TRBJ1-6, with D perhaps matching TRBD1 (5 bases). V was shortened by 3 bases and J by 10 bases, with 16 bases between the two germline ends. CDR3 length: 15 residues. Germline CDR1 reads KGHSH; CDR2 reads LQKENI. CDR3 DNA: TGTGCCAGCTCACCCAATACAGGAGTAGGATCACCCCTCCACTTT. This encodes CASSPNTGVGSPLHF. Using reference TRBV18 and TRBJ1-6 for the parts outside the CDR3, the full variable domain is NAGVMQNPRHLVRRRGQEARLRCSPMKGHSHVYWYRQLPEEGLKFMVYLQKENIIDESGMPKERFSAEFPKEGPSILRIQQVVRGDSAAYFCASSPNTGVGSPLHFGNGTRLTVT.

The gene calls are TRBV9 and TRBJ2-7, with 9 bases matching TRBD2. Unmatched junction bases numbered 7, after V lost 0 bases and J lost 0 bases. This CDR3 is 17 amino acids long. CDR1 is SGDLS, CDR2 YYNGEE, per germline. The DNA for the CDR3 is TGTGCCAGCAGCGTAGGGTCCCGACTAGCGGACTCCTACGAGCAGTACTTC. This encodes CASSVGSRLADSYEQYF. The complete variable domain, with remaining parts taken from reference TRBV9 and TRBJ2-7, reads DSGVTQTPKHLITATGQRVTLRCSPRSGDLSVYWYQQSLDQGLQFLIQYYNGEERAKGNILERFSAQQFPDLHSELNLSSLELGDSALYFCASSVGSRLADSYEQYFGPGTRLTVT.

The chain couples TRBV27 to TRBJ1-2, with D perhaps matching TRBD1 (5 bases). The CDR3 length is 13 residues. V was cut by 5 bases and J by 5 bases, with 12 bases left in between. Germline V CDR1 and CDR2: MNHEY, SMNVEV (reference sequence). Here the CDR3 reads CASSVDRKYGYTF. The CDR3 nucleotides are TGTGCCAGCAGTGTAGACAGAAAGTATGGCTACACCTTC.

Comments on this clone: The junction and the germline gene differ at one end; a read error may be behind it. This chain links TRBV7-2 with TRBJ2-1, with D maybe TRBD2 (6 bases). The CDR3 has 11 residues. Germline V lookup: CDR1 SGHTA, CDR2 FQGNSA. This chain's CDR3 is CASSLATSMLF. The CDR3 nucleotides read TGTGCCAGCAGCTTAGCGACTAGTATGCTCTTC.

The rearrangement links TRBV6-6 to TRBJ1-2, with TRBD1 matching 8 bases. The V gene's germline CDR1 is MNHNY and CDR2 SVGAGI (reference sequence). This CDR3 is built from 13 residues. The J segment lost 4 bases and the V segment lost 5 bases, leaving 3 bases of the junction unmatched. Here the CDR3 reads CASSPDRAYGYTF. CDR3 coding DNA: TGTGCCAGCAGTCCGGACAGGGCCTATGGCTACACCTTC.

V and J are TRBV10-2 and TRBJ2-7; 7 bases are shared with TRBD2. The CDR3 totals 13 residues. J was trimmed by 6 bases and V by 3 bases; bases with no gene match: 5. From germline, CDR1 is WSHSY and CDR2 SAAADI. CDR3 sequence: CASSEGRVSEQYF. CDR3 coding DNA: TGCGCCAGCAGTGAAGGGAGGGTGAGCGAGCAGTACTTC.

CDR3 residues: CASSPLTGLTGELFF. The CDR3 region has the DNA TGTGCCAGCTCACCACTGACAGGGTTGACCGGGGAGCTGTTTTTT. The chain couples TRBV18 to TRBJ2-2; TRBD1 agrees at 7 bases. V gave up 1 base and J gave up 5 bases; unmatched junction bases: 4. Germline values: CDR1 KGHSH, CDR2 LQKENI. CDR3 length: 15 residues.

The genes are TRBV7-2 and TRBJ2-3; possibly TRBD2 for D (6 bases). The length of the CDR3 is 18 residues. The ends were cut back, 0 bases at V and 4 bases at J, with 20 bases in the middle. Per germline, CDR1 SGHTA and CDR2 FQGNSA. The CDR3 nucleotides are TGTGCCAGCAGCTTAGCCTCGTATTTACCGGGAGTGGCAGATACGCAGTATTTT. Its translation is CASSLASYLPGVADTQYF.

CDR3 DNA: TGTGCCAGCAGACCCCCCCTAGCGGCGCCACAAGAGACCCAGTACTTC. Translating gives CASRPPLAAPQETQYF. The chain employs TRBV11-3 and TRBJ2-5, with 7 bases aligning to TRBD2. The CDR3 totals 16 residues. J gave up 2 bases and V 6 bases, and 12 bases lay outside the gene matches. Per the germline V gene, CDR1 is SGHNT and CDR2 is YENEEA.

V is TRBV19 and J is TRBJ2-5; possibly TRBD1 for D (6 bases). Trimming cost V 6 bases and J 6 bases, with 17 bases left between them. The CDR3 sequence is 14 residues long. Germline lookup yields CDR1 LNHDA and CDR2 SQIVND (reference sequence). Here the CDR3 reads CASSRMGAVQTQYF. The CDR3 coding sequence is TGTGCCAGTAGCCGCATGGGGGCCGTGCAGACCCAGTACTTC.

The rearrangement links TRBV5-4 to TRBJ2-7; 8 bases are shared with TRBD2. V dropped 4 bases and J dropped 4; count of bases not matched to a gene: 10. Germline-derived CDR1 and CDR2 are SGHNT and YYREEE (reference sequence). The CDR3 consists of 15 residues. CDR3 in amino acids: CASSPAGGRLYEQYF. As DNA, the CDR3 is TGTGCCAGCAGCCCGGCGGGGGGCCGACTTTACGAGCAGTACTTC.

This chain connects TRBV27 to TRBJ2-3, with a tentative D call TRBD2 (5 bases). Germline V gene sequence: CDR1 MNHEY, CDR2 SMNVEV (reference sequence). This CDR3 contains 14 residues. Trimming shortened V by 0 bases and J by 7 bases, and 11 bases separated the two germline ends. The CDR3 sequence: CASSLSPSMYTQYF. The CDR3 DNA sequence: TGTGCCAGCAGTTTATCGCCTAGCATGTATACGCAGTATTTT.

CDR3 DNA: TGTGCCATCACCTTGGGACAGGAGAACACTGAAGCTTTCTTT. This translates into CAITLGQENTEAFF. The chain uses TRBV10-3 and TRBJ1-1, with TRBD1 matching over 8 bases. The V gene end was trimmed by 7 bases and the J gene end by 1 base; junction bases not matched to a gene: 5. The CDR3 is made up of 14 amino acids. Germline CDR1 and CDR2: ENHRY and SYGVKD.

As DNA, the CDR3 is TGTGCCAGCAGGACACTAGCACCGGGTGCCAATGAGCAGTTCTTC. It encodes CASRTLAPGANEQFF. The chain combines TRBV2 with TRBJ2-1, with D maybe TRBD2 (6 bases). Germline CDR1 and CDR2: SNHLY and FYNNEI. Trimming left V 6 bases short and J 6 bases short, with 18 bases between. The CDR3 is 15 residues long.

The chain is built from TRBV4-3 and TRBJ1-2; D not certain. Germline CDR1 is LGHNA and CDR2 is YSLEER. V was cut by 0 bases and J by 11 bases, with 13 bases left in between. The CDR3 is made up of 13 amino acids. The CDR3 DNA follows: TGCGCCAGCAGCCAAGATCTTACAGATTCATACACCTTC. Protein product: CASSQDLTDSYTF.

V is TRBV7-3 and J is TRBJ2-2; TRBD2 is a possible D gene (5 bases). Germline V gene lookup returns CDR1 SGHTA and CDR2 FQGTGA. Trimming stripped 4 bases from V and 7 bases from J, with 13 bases between. The CDR3 extends over 14 amino acids. CDR3 sequence (DNA): TGTGCCAGCAGCTCCGACCCGGGGATCGGGGAGCTGTTTTTT. Amino acid sequence: CASSSDPGIGELFF.

V and J are TRBV5-1 and TRBJ2-5, with 7 nucleotides matching TRBD2. This CDR3 contains 15 residues. J gave up 5 bases and V 3 bases, and 10 bases lay outside the gene matches. Germline-derived CDR1 and CDR2 are SGHRS and YFSETQ. CDR3 sequence (DNA): TGCGCCAGCAGCTCCCTGGGGGGGGTCGGGGAGACCCAGTACTTC. Protein product: CASSSLGGVGETQYF.

This clone was found once. J is TRBJ2-1 and V is TRBV27; D is undetermined. Germline CDR1 and CDR2: MNHEY and SMNVEV (reference sequence). The CDR3 covers 12 residues. Trimming left V 8 bases short and J 10 bases short, with 15 bases between. This CDR3 reads CASSQRAQEQFF. In DNA form, the CDR3 reads TGTGCCAGCTCCCAGCGAGCCCAAGAGCAGTTCTTC.

This clone has just one count. The chain uses TRBV13 and TRBJ2-1; D is perhaps TRBD2 (6 bases). The CDR3 is 13 residues long. Germline CDR1 reads PRHDT; CDR2 reads FYEKMQ (reference sequence). V lost 5 bases and J 5 bases, leaving 10 bases between the germline ends. CDR3 region: CASSTPGDNEQFF. For the CDR3, the DNA is TGTGCCAGCAGCACTCCGGGGGACAATGAGCAGTTCTTC.

The gene calls are TRBV15 and TRBJ2-1, with 13 positions matching TRBD2. CDR3 length: 14 amino acids. Trimming took 8 bases from V and 8 from J; bases not matched to a gene: 6. Looked up from germline, CDR1 is LNHNV and CDR2 is YYDKDF (reference sequence). The CDR3 region is CATRTSGSLDEQFF. CDR3 in DNA: TGTGCCACCCGGACTAGCGGGAGCTTGGATGAGCAGTTCTTC.

The chain employs TRBV4-1 and TRBJ1-5; no definite D call. CDR1 MGHRA and CDR2 YSYEKL come from the germline V gene. This CDR3 contains 13 residues. V was clipped by 1 base and J by 7 bases, with 8 bases between them. CDR3 sequence: CASSQGGKQPQHF. The CDR3 region has the DNA TGCGCCAGCAGCCAAGGAGGGAAACAGCCCCAGCATTTT.

This sequence joins TRBV6-1 and TRBJ1-2, with D possibly being TRBD1 (5 bases). Germline CDR1 is MNHNS and CDR2 is SASEGT. The ends were cut back, 1 base at V and 8 bases at J, with 11 bases in the middle. The CDR3 runs to 13 residues. CDR3 DNA: TGTGCCAGCAGTGAAGTAGGGGAGGGAGGCTACACCTTC. Encoded protein: CASSEVGEGGYTF.

This clone appeared once. The chain employs TRBV5-8 and TRBJ1-5; 7 bases align to TRBD1. The CDR3 loop spans 18 amino acids. The V and J ends lost 1 base and 7 bases, in that order; junction bases with no gene match: 17. CDR1 SGHTS and CDR2 YDEGEE come from the germline V gene. DNA of the CDR3: TGTGCCAGCAGCTTGCATAGGGGGCACAGGGTGTTTTGGCAGCCCCAGCATTTT. This sequence encodes CASSLHRGHRVFWQPQHF.

The chain links TRBV5-1 to TRBJ1-2; no reliable D call. Germline loops: CDR1 SGHRS, CDR2 YFSETQ. This CDR3 contains 14 residues. V lost 8 bases and J 4 bases, leaving 18 bases between the germline ends. CDR3 coding DNA: TGCGCCAGTGCCCTGGTTGTGAGTATCTATGGCTACACCTTC. Translated, it gives CASALVVSIYGYTF.

The chain carries TRBV18 and TRBJ2-7; a possible D gene is TRBD1 (6 bases). The V gene's germline CDR1 is KGHSH and CDR2 LQKENI. Trimming removed 3 bases from V and 5 bases from J, with 8 bases in between. This CDR3 contains 12 residues. The CDR3 nucleotides are TGTGCCAGCTCACCGGACAGAAACGAGCAGTACTTC. It yields the protein CASSPDRNEQYF.

J is TRBJ2-3 and V is TRBV14; the D gene is possibly TRBD2 (6 bases). Trimming shortened V by 4 bases and J by 4 bases, and 15 bases separated the two germline ends. Germline-derived CDR1 and CDR2 are SGHDN and FVKESK. The CDR3 runs to 15 residues. The chain's CDR3 is CASSPAGGLADTQYF. CDR3 sequence (DNA): TGTGCCAGCAGCCCCGCCGGGGGTTTGGCAGATACGCAGTATTTT.

This sequence joins TRBV14 and TRBJ2-1, with 8 bases matching TRBD1. The CDR3 loop spans 15 amino acids. With V trimmed by 5 bases and J by 5 bases, 8 bases remained unmatched. Germline V CDR1 and CDR2: SGHDN, FVKESK. The CDR3, as DNA: TGTGCCAGCAGCAGACAGGGGAAGAGAAACAATGAGCAGTTCTTC. It specifies CASSRQGKRNNEQFF.

The V and J genes are TRBV5-1 and TRBJ1-1; 11 bases are a match to TRBD1. J was trimmed by 0 bases and V by 0 bases; bases with no gene match: 4. Germline CDR1 SGHRS, CDR2 YFSETQ. CDR3 size: 17 residues. This chain's CDR3 is CASSLGTGGVMNTEAFF. The DNA for the CDR3 is TGCGCCAGCAGCTTGGGGACAGGGGGCGTGATGAACACTGAAGCTTTCTTT.